These 5 T cell receptor beta chains were sequenced from one sample in a study of OX40 agonist ivuxolimab in advanced cancers. TCRdb's table, derived via immunoSEQ multiplex PCR, lists solely in-frame clones and lacks some. The sample has under 80,000 clones, roughly 82% seen once; the top ten hold 4.5% to 6%. The material was CD4+ or CD8+ T cells sorted from blood, obtained in a trial of the OX40 agonist ivuxolimab. The source of these receptors is an adult with an advanced solid tumor such as melanoma, head and neck, liver or kidney cancer.

V and J are TRBV28 and TRBJ1-3; 7 nucleotides line up with TRBD1. V lost 5 bases to trimming and J lost 2 bases; unmatched junction nucleotides: 3. The CDR3 has 14 amino acids. The germline V gene encodes CDR1 MDHEN and CDR2 SYDVKM. CDR3 in amino acids: CASSLDRAGNTIYF. CDR3 nucleotides: TGTGCCAGCAGTCTCGACAGGGCTGGAAACACCATATATTTT.

The chain employs TRBV19 and TRBJ2-7; D might be TRBD2 (6 bases). The V end was cut by 4 bases, the J end by 3 bases, with 13 bases between. The CDR3 runs to 14 residues. Germline assignment: CDR1 LNHDA and CDR2 SQIVND (reference sequence). The CDR3 protein is CASSSQGGGYEQYF. The CDR3 nucleotides are TGTGCCAGTAGTAGTCAGGGAGGCGGCTACGAGCAGTACTTC.

The rearrangement uses TRBV7-9 and TRBJ1-1, with D perhaps TRBD1 (5 bases). Germline V gives CDR1 SEHNR, CDR2 FQNEAQ (reference sequence). V dropped 6 bases and J dropped 5 bases, with 16 bases sitting between them. The CDR3 length is 14 residues. The CDR3 protein is CASRPSGGVTEAFF. Written as DNA, the CDR3 is TGTGCCAGCAGACCTAGTGGGGGGGTAACTGAAGCTTTCTTT.

Only one count was recorded for this clone. The chain couples TRBV5-8 to TRBJ1-2; no clear D. Germline V gene data show CDR1 as SGHTS and CDR2 as YDEGEE. The CDR3 totals 14 residues. V was pared by 4 bases and J by 9 bases, with 19 bases between. The CDR3 here is CASSLTALIGSYTF. The CDR3 DNA is TGTGCCAGCAGCCTCACTGCCCTTATTGGGAGCTACACCTTC.

The chain joins TRBV28 to TRBJ2-7; TRBD1 aligns across 8 bases. V was pared by 10 bases and J by 0 bases, with 11 bases of the junction left unmatched. The CDR3 is made up of 15 amino acids. The germline gives CDR1 MDHEN, CDR2 SYDVKM. Written as DNA, the CDR3 is TGTGCCACACAGGGGGTGGGGGCATCCTCCTACGAGCAGTACTTC. It encodes CATQGVGASSYEQYF.